This section outlines one TCR beta chain sequence together with its context. The CDR3 extends over 13 amino acids. After removal of 5 bases from V and 5 bases from J, the junction contained 4 bases not matched to a gene. Germline CDR1 is LNHDA and CDR2 is SQIVND (reference sequence). In the original analysis: Using reference gene primer amplification, nucleated cell counts were estimated. Some clones are missing from TCRdb's copy, which holds only in-frame ones; the method was immunoSEQ multiplex PCR. The V and J calls and clone size come from that table; D and trimming were worked out from the DNA. The table records 85,000 to 130,000 clones, roughly 92% of them present only once. The sample is drawn from a study of blood T cell repertoires in COVID-19. Overall study context: Donors in the United States, Italy and Spain gave samples during acute or convalescent COVID-19. In each case, the material was cDNA or gDNA derived from T cells, B-cell-depleted T cells, or PBMCs.

The source material was peripheral blood. The chain is built from TRBV19 and TRBJ2-3; TRBD2 agrees at 7 bases. This TCR was recovered from a man aged 65 to 79 with acute or convalescent COVID-19. The CDR3 here is CASSVTSVDTQYF. The CDR3 DNA reads TGTGCCAGTAGTGTTACTAGCGTAGATACGCAGTATTTT.